The 16 T cell receptor beta chains presented below share a single source sample, sequenced in a study of T cells in tuberculosis (dated by TCRdb to the late 2010s). PBMC were thawed, rested overnight, stained with GMM-loaded CD1B tetramer, a Live/Dead dye and anti-CD3, and then sorted on a FACS Aria II. The CD1B tetramers were loaded with C32 glucose monomycolate that had been purified from Rhodococcus equi. Libraries were made using the immunoSEQ multiplex PCR assay. As stored in TCRdb, this immuneACCESS dataset retains in-frame rearrangements with V and J assigned. A fraction of the clones does not appear; measured against another copy, unresolved V genes explain less than half of the discrepancy, and the remainder lacks a known reason. Across this sample there are approximately 59,000 clones, with approximately 85% seen only once. In total, the top ten clones hold 21% of the sample. The sample consisted of CD1b-GMM tetramer-negative cells sorted from PBMCs. Taken with the paper, the label for cell subset or site translates to: T cells not binding CD1B-GMM tetramer, sorted from same donor. The receptors here all came from an adult woman with latent tuberculosis.

This rearrangement joins TRBV7-2 to TRBJ2-1, with 8 bases lining up with TRBD2. Germline V gene lookup returns CDR1 SGHTA and CDR2 FQGNSA. The V segment lost 4 bases and the J segment 4 bases; nucleotides outside the gene matches: 3. This CDR3 is built from 14 residues. The CDR3 reads CASSSPSGYNEQFF. In nucleotides, the CDR3 is TGTGCCAGCAGCTCCCCTAGCGGGTACAATGAGCAGTTCTTC. Full variable domain (rest looked up from reference TRBV7-2 and TRBJ2-1): GAGVSQSPSNKVTEKGKDVELRCDPISGHTALYWYRQSLGQGLEFLIYFQGNSAPDKSGLPSDRFSAERTGGSVSTLTIQRTQQEDSAVYLCASSSPSGYNEQFFGPGTRLTVL.

V and J are TRBV7-2 and TRBJ2-7; TRBD2 aligns across 7 bases. With 1 base clipped from V and 3 bases from J, the junction kept 9 bases outside the gene matches. The CDR3 covers 16 residues. The germline gives CDR1 SGHTA, CDR2 FQGNSA. As DNA, the CDR3 is TGTGCCAGCAGCTTAGTGTCGCGGGGGACCCACTACGAGCAGTACTTC. This codes for CASSLVSRGTHYEQYF.

In its sample, this clone was seen once. The chain uses TRBV7-6 and TRBJ2-7; D is unresolved. Trimming removed 1 base at V and 3 bases at J, with 19 bases between. Germline V CDR1 and CDR2: SGHVS, FNYEAQ. This CDR3 is 17 amino acids long. The CDR3 DNA follows: TGTGCCAGCAGCTTAGTCCCCCCGCCCAATCACAACTACGAGCAGTACTTC. It codes for CASSLVPPPNHNYEQYF.

The rearrangement uses TRBV13 and TRBJ2-5; D unclear. Germline V CDR1 and CDR2: PRHDT, FYEKMQ (reference sequence). Trimming removed 3 bases from V and 3 bases from J, with 8 bases in between. The CDR3 has 13 amino acids. Written as DNA, the CDR3 is TGTGCCAGCAGCTTGGGCCCTAAAGAGACCCAGTACTTC. It encodes CASSLGPKETQYF.

This chain uses TRBV5-1 with TRBJ1-2, with TRBD1 matching over 9 bases. Germline V gene data show CDR1 as SGHRS and CDR2 as YFSETQ. V lost 4 bases to trimming and J lost 4 bases; unmatched junction nucleotides: 5. The CDR3 is made up of 14 amino acids. CDR3 coding DNA: TGCGCCAGCAGCCCGGACAGGGGCAGCTATGGCTACACCTTC. Translated: CASSPDRGSYGYTF. Combining the CDR3 with reference TRBV5-1 and TRBJ1-2 gives the whole variable domain KAGVTQTPRYLIKTRGQQVTLSCSPISGHRSVSWYQQTPGQGLQFLFEYFSETQRNKGNFPGRFSGRQFSNSRSEMNVSTLELGDSALYLCASSPDRGSYGYTFGSGTRLTVV.

The chain combines TRBV19 with TRBJ2-4, with 8 nucleotides matching TRBD1. The CDR3 consists of 15 residues. After removal of 5 bases from V and 2 bases from J, the junction contained 5 bases not matched to a gene. Germline V gene lookup returns CDR1 LNHDA and CDR2 SQIVND (reference sequence). This CDR3 reads CASSGQGGPKNIQYF. The CDR3, as DNA: TGTGCCAGTAGTGGACAGGGTGGACCCAAAAACATTCAGTACTTC.

This chain joins TRBV5-1 and TRBJ2-7; 7 bases fit TRBD2. The CDR3 runs to 17 residues. The V and J ends lost 2 bases and 5 bases, in that order; junction bases with no gene match: 16. In germline, CDR1 is SGHRS, CDR2 YFSETQ. CDR3 loop: CASSFAPLAGESHEQYF. Here the CDR3 DNA reads TGCGCCAGCAGCTTTGCCCCCTTGGCGGGGGAATCCCACGAGCAGTACTTC.

The gene calls are TRBV28 and TRBJ2-7; TRBD1 agrees at 11 bases. Germline V lookup: CDR1 MDHEN, CDR2 SYDVKM. The CDR3 is 14 residues long. V lost 8 bases and J lost 3; bases outside the gene matches: 6. The CDR3 reads CASRTGGIIYEQYF. In DNA form, the CDR3 reads TGTGCCAGCCGGACAGGGGGCATCATCTACGAGCAGTACTTC.

The chain employs TRBV6-1 and TRBJ1-5, with D unclear. Germline V gives CDR1 MNHNS, CDR2 SASEGT. The CDR3 is 17 amino acids. V lost 4 bases to trimming and J lost 2 bases, with 18 bases between them. CDR3 coding DNA: TGTGCCAGCAGTGGGCCCAGTTTTTTGGGCGGCAATCAGCCCCAGCATTTT. This sequence encodes CASSGPSFLGGNQPQHF.

The genes are TRBV4-2 and TRBJ2-7; 12 bases line up with TRBD2. The length of the CDR3 is 18 residues. V trimming: 0 bases; J trimming: 6 bases; junction bases outside the gene matches: 12. In germline, CDR1 is LGHNA, CDR2 YNFKEQ. Here the CDR3 reads CASSQDLLAGGPLREQYF. The CDR3 DNA follows: TGTGCCAGCAGCCAAGATCTTCTAGCGGGAGGGCCTCTTCGCGAGCAGTACTTC.

The chain recombines TRBV4-1 with TRBJ2-7; tentatively, D is TRBD2 (7 bases). This CDR3 region has 15 residues. Between the trimmed V and J ends, which lost 0 bases and 2 bases, there was a span of 11 bases. Germline V gene sequence: CDR1 MGHRA, CDR2 YSYEKL. The CDR3 sequence: CASSQDRGGPYEQYF. Here the CDR3 DNA reads TGCGCCAGCAGCCAAGATAGGGGGGGGCCCTACGAGCAGTACTTC.

The chain joins TRBV2 to TRBJ2-1; 7 nucleotides line up with TRBD1. The CDR3 is 14 residues long. Looked up from germline, CDR1 is SNHLY and CDR2 is FYNNEI. Losses at the gene ends were 0 bases for V and 6 bases for J; bases not matched to a gene: 2. The CDR3 DNA reads as TGTGCCAGCAGTGAAGCAGGGGGCCTCAATGAGCAGTTCTTC. Translating gives CASSEAGGLNEQFF.

V and J are TRBV4-2 and TRBJ2-7, with a possible D match to TRBD1 (5 bases). Trimming took 4 bases from V and 0 from J, leaving 10 bases between them. Germline CDR1 LGHNA, CDR2 YNFKEQ. CDR3 length: 14 amino acids. Here the CDR3 DNA reads TGTGCCAGCAGCCTTCGACAGAACTCCTACGAGCAGTACTTC. Translated: CASSLRQNSYEQYF.

This clone appeared a few times. This chain links TRBV9 with TRBJ1-4; D gene unclear. The CDR3 length is 14 residues. Germline lookup yields CDR1 SGDLS and CDR2 YYNGEE. Trimming removed 0 bases from V and 5 bases from J, with 8 bases in between. The CDR3 region has the DNA TGTGCCAGCAGCGTAGGAGTACAGAATGAAAAACTGTTTTTT. Translation: CASSVGVQNEKLFF.

J is TRBJ1-2 and V is TRBV6-6; tentative D call: TRBD1 (6 bases). V gave up 7 bases and J gave up 6 bases, with 15 bases separating them. The CDR3 length is 13 residues. The germline CDR1 and CDR2 sequences are MNHNY and SVGAGI (reference sequence). The CDR3 region is CASKLLGAHGYTF. The CDR3 DNA reads as TGTGCCAGCAAGTTATTGGGGGCGCATGGCTACACCTTC.

In its sample, this clone was seen once. J is TRBJ1-2 and V is TRBV13; 7 positions match TRBD1. Germline V CDR1 and CDR2: PRHDT, FYEKMQ (reference sequence). The CDR3 is 14 amino acids. Losses at the gene ends were 5 bases for V and 6 bases for J; bases not matched to a gene: 9. CDR3 in DNA: TGTGCCAGCAGCCGACAGGGAAGGCAGCATGGCTACACCTTC. Amino acids: CASSRQGRQHGYTF.